Reported below is one TCR beta chain. This entry belongs to a study of blood T cell repertoires in COVID-19. Profiling relied on immunoSEQ multiplex PCR, and the TCRdb table lists in-frame clones only, not all of them. The sample lists fewer than 100,000 clones, 90% occurring once. Trimming left V 8 bases short and J 1 base short, with 11 bases between. Germline lookup yields CDR1 MDHEN and CDR2 SYDVKM. The CDR3 loop spans 13 amino acids. The sequenced material came from peripheral blood. The chain uses TRBV28 and TRBJ2-5; perhaps TRBD2 as D (6 bases). The receptor comes from a woman at least 80 years old with acute or convalescent COVID-19. The CDR3 nucleotides are TGTGCCAGCGAAGGAGGGATCCAAGAGACCCAGTACTTC. Residues: CASEGGIQETQYF. The full variable domain, rest sourced from reference TRBV28 and TRBJ2-5, is DVKVTQSSRYLVKRTGEKVFLECVQDMDHENMFWYRQDPGLGLRLIYFSYDVKMKEKGDIPEGYSVSREKKERFSLILESASTNQTSMYLCASEGGIQETQYFGPGTRLLVL.